What follows are 8 T cell receptor beta chains derived from one specimen sequenced in a study of response to subunit inactivated influenza vaccine (dated by TCRdb to about 2018). Library preparation was by RT-PCR. The run used an Illumina HiSeq 2500. Using fastp trimming at Q25 and MiXCR clonotype assembly, TCRdb reanalyzed the public sequencing data and kept in-frame beta chains. Under each unique CDR3 protein, matching rows form one entry showing the most common genes and DNA. Across this sample there are 600,000 to 850,000 distinct CDR3 sequences, with 12% to 15% seen only once. The top ten clones comprise 6.5% to 8% of the sample. Sequenced here: PBMCs from blood, sampled roughly 2 weeks before vaccination. The receptor set was obtained from a man between 45 and 60 years old who received an inactivated influenza vaccine. Donor details come from another sample of the same person, matched by shared clones.

This clonotype was seen a handful of times. The chain uses TRBV5-6 and TRBJ2-3, with 7 bases identical to TRBD2. This CDR3 spans 14 amino acids. The V segment lost 4 bases and the J segment 3 bases; nucleotides outside the gene matches: 5. Germline lookup yields CDR1 SGHDT and CDR2 YYEEEE. The CDR3 loop is CASSALAKTDTQYF. The CDR3 DNA is TGTGCCAGCAGCGCACTAGCGAAAACAGATACGCAGTATTTT.

This clonotype was detected ten times or more. This rearrangement joins TRBV7-8 to TRBJ1-5; D not resolved. This CDR3 is built from 15 residues. Germline V gene data show CDR1 as SGHVS and CDR2 as FQNEAQ. V was cut by 5 bases and J by 0 bases, with 11 bases left in between. The CDR3 region is CASSQQGYSNQPQHF. Written as DNA, the CDR3 is TGTGCCAGCAGCCAACAAGGGTATAGCAATCAGCCCCAGCATTTT. The variable domain in full, completed from reference TRBV7-8 and TRBJ1-5, reads GAGVSQSPRYKVAKRGQDVALRCDPISGHVSLFWYQQALGQGPEFLTYFQNEAQLDKSGLPSDRFFAERPEGSVSTLKIQRTQQEDSAVYLCASSQQGYSNQPQHFGDGTRLSIL.

The sample holds many counts of this clonotype. The rearrangement joins TRBV6-5 to TRBJ2-7; 7 bases map to TRBD1. The CDR3 length is 13 residues. V lost 3 bases, J lost 3 bases, and 2 bases stayed unmatched. Germline V gene data show CDR1 as MNHEY and CDR2 as SVGAGI. Written as DNA, the CDR3 is TGTGCCAGCAGTTATGCAGGGGGCTACGAGCAGTACTTC. Protein: CASSYAGGYEQYF.

The V call is TRBV5-1, the J call TRBJ1-1; 7 bases align to TRBD1. The V segment lost 0 bases and the J segment 4 bases; nucleotides outside the gene matches: 6. Germline lookup yields CDR1 SGHRS and CDR2 YFSETQ. The CDR3 is 15 residues long. The CDR3 protein is CASSLAGTDSTEAFF. The CDR3 coding sequence is TGCGCCAGCAGCTTGGCCGGGACAGATTCCACTGAAGCTTTCTTT.

This chain uses TRBV12-3 or TRBV12-4 with TRBJ2-1, with 8 nucleotides matching TRBD2. V lost 7 bases and J lost 7; bases outside the gene matches: 12. The CDR3 consists of 15 residues. The CDR3 DNA sequence: TGTGCCAGCACCCCAGGAGCTAGCGGGTCTAATGAGCAGTTCTTC. Translated, it gives CASTPGASGSNEQFF.

At least ten counts were recorded for this clonotype. The chain carries TRBV7-9 and TRBJ2-1; D might be TRBD2 (5 bases). Germline V gene lookup returns CDR1 SEHNR and CDR2 FQNEAQ (reference sequence). V was pared by 0 bases and J by 5 bases, with 11 bases between. This CDR3 has 15 amino acids. The CDR3 coding sequence is TGTGCCAGCAGCTTAGCCTCGCTAGCCAACAATGAGCAGTTCTTC. It specifies CASSLASLANNEQFF. Variable domain in full (rest from reference TRBV7-9 and TRBJ2-1): DTGVSQNPRHKITKRGQNVTFRCDPISEHNRLYWYRQTLGQGPEFLTYFQNEAQLEKSRLLSDRFSAERPKGSFSTLEIQRTEQGDSAMYLCASSLASLANNEQFFGPGTRLTVL.

This clonotype was found a few times. The gene calls are TRBV20-1 and TRBJ1-4; D not certain. CDR3 length: 12 residues. V lost 1 base to trimming and J lost 7 bases, with 7 bases between them. Per the germline V gene, CDR1 is DFQATT and CDR2 is SNEGSKA (reference sequence). CDR3 nucleotides: TGCAGTGCTAGAGGCAGCACTGAAAAACTGTTTTTT. Protein product: CSARGSTEKLFF.

V usage is TRBV20-1 and J usage is TRBJ1-2; 8 positions agree with TRBD1. The CDR3 covers 13 residues. CDR1 and CDR2 from the germline V gene are DFQATT and SNEGSKA (reference sequence). V trimming: 5 bases; J trimming: 3 bases; junction bases outside the gene matches: 5. CDR3 amino acids: CSASQGADYGYTF. The CDR3 bases are TGCAGTGCTTCCCAGGGGGCAGACTATGGCTACACCTTC.